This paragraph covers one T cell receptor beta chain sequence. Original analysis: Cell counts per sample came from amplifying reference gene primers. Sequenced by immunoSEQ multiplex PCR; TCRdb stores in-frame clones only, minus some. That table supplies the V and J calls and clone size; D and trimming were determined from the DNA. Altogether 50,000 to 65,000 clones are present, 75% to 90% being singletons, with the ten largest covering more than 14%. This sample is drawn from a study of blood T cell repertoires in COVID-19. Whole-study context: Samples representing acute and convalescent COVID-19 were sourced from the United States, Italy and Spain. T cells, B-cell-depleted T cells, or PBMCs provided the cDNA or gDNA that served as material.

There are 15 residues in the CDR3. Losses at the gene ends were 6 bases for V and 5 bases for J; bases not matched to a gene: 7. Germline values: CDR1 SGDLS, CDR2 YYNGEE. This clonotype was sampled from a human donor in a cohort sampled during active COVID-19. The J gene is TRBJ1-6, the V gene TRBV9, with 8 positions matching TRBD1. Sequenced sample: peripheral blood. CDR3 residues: CASTPGTGNNSPLHF. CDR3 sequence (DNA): TGTGCCAGCACCCCCGGGACAGGAAATAATTCACCCCTCCACTTT.